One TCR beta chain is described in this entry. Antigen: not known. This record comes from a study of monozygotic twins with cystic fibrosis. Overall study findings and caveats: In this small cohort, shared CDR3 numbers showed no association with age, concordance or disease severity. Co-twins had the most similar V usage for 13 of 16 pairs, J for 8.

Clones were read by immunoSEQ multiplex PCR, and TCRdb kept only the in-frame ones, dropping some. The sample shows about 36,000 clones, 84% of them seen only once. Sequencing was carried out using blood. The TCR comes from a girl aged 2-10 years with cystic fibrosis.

The CDR3 nucleotides read TGTGCCTGGAGTGTACTGGACAGGGATGTTTCACCCCTCCACTTT. Amino acids: CAWSVLDRDVSPLHF. The chain combines TRBV30 with TRBJ1-6; 8 bases align to TRBD1. CDR1 is GTSNPN and CDR2 is SVGIG in the germline V gene (reference sequence). V lost 0 bases, J lost 9 bases, and 7 bases stayed unmatched. This CDR3 has 15 residues.